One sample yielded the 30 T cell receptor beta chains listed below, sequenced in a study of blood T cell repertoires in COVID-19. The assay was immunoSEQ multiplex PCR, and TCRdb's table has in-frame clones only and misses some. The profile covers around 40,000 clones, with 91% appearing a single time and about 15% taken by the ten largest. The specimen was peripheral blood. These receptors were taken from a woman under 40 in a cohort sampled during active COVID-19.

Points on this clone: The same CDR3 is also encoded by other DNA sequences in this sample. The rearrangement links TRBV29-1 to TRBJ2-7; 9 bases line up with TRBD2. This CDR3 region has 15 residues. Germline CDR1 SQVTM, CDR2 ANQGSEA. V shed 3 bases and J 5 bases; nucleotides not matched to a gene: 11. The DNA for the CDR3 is TGCAGCGTTGAGGATACGGGGCGGGAGGGCCACGAGCAGTACTTC. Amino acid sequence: CSVEDTGREGHEQYF.

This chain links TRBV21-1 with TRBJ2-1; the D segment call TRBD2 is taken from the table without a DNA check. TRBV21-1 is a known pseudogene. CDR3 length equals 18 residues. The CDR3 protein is CASKLPEEWRGRGNEQFF. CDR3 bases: TGTGCCAGCAAACTCCCGGAGGAGTGGCGGGGAAGAGGCAATGAGCAGTTCTTC.

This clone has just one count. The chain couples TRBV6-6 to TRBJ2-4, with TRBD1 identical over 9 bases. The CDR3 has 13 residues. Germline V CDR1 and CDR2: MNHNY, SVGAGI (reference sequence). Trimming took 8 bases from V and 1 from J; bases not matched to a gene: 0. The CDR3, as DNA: TGTGCCAGCGGGACAGGGGCCAAAAACATTCAGTACTTC. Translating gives CASGTGAKNIQYF.

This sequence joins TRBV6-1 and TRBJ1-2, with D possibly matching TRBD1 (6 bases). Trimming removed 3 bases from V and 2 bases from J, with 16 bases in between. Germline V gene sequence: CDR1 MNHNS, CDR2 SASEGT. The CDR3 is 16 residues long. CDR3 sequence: CASSESGQYLNYGYTF. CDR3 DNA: TGTGCCAGCAGTGAGAGTGGACAGTACCTCAACTATGGCTACACCTTC.

The CDR3 DNA sequence: TGTGCCTGGAGCTTAGGGGGCGGATTCTCTGAAGCTTTCTTT. Translating gives CAWSLGGGFSEAFF. The V call is TRBV30, the J call TRBJ1-1, with TRBD1 matching 7 bases. Germline loops: CDR1 GTSNPN, CDR2 SVGIG (reference sequence). The CDR3 sequence is 14 residues long. V shed 3 bases and J 6 bases; nucleotides not matched to a gene: 10.

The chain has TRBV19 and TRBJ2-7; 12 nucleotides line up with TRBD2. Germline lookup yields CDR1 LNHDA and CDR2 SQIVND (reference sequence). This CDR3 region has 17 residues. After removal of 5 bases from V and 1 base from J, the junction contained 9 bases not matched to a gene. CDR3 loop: CASSRLAGGPGSYEQYF. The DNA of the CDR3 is TGTGCCAGTAGTCGGCTAGCGGGAGGGCCGGGATCCTACGAGCAGTACTTC.

The CDR3 protein is CASSYTLQGPRTYNEQFF. For the CDR3, the DNA is TGCGCCAGCAGCTATACCCTACAGGGGCCCCGTACCTACAATGAGCAGTTCTTC. The chain recombines TRBV5-1 with TRBJ2-1; 7 bases map to TRBD1. The V gene end was trimmed by 3 bases and the J gene end by 2 bases; junction bases not matched to a gene: 14. CDR1 is SGHRS, CDR2 YFSETQ, per germline. This CDR3 has 18 amino acids.

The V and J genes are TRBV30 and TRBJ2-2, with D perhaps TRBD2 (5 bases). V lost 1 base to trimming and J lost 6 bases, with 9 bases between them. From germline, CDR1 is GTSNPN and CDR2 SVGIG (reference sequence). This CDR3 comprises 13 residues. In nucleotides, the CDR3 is TGTGCCTGGAGTGCGGGAATTCCCGGGGAGCTGTTTTTT. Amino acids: CAWSAGIPGELFF.

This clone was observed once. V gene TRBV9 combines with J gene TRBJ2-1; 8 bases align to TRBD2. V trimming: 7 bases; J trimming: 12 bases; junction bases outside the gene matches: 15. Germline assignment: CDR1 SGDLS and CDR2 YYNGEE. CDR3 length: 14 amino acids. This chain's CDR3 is CASAPGTSLNWQFF. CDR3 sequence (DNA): TGTGCCAGCGCCCCCGGGACTAGTTTGAATTGGCAGTTCTTC.

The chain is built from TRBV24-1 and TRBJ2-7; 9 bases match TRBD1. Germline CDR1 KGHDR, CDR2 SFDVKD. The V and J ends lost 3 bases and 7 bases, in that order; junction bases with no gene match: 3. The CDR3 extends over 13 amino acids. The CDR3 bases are TGTGCCACCAGTGATGGGACAGGGTGGGAGCAGTACTTC. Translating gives CATSDGTGWEQYF.

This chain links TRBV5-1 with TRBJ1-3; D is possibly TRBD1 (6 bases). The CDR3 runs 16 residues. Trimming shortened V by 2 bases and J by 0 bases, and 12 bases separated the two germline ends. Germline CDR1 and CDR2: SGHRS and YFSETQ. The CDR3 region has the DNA TGCGCCAGCAGCTTAGCCTCACAGGGCTCTGGAAACACCATATATTTT. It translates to CASSLASQGSGNTIYF.

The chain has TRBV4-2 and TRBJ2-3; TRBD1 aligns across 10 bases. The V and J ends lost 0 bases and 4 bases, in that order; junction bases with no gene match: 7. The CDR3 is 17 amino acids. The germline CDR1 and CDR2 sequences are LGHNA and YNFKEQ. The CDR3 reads CASSQDWGQGSSDTQYF. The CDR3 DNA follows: TGTGCCAGCAGCCAAGACTGGGGACAGGGGAGCTCAGATACGCAGTATTTT.

The CDR3 sequence: CASSPGQGGNSPLHF. The CDR3 DNA sequence: TGTGCCAGCAGTCCGGGACAGGGTGGTAATTCACCCCTCCACTTT. The chain combines TRBV6-5 with TRBJ1-6; TRBD1 matches 9 bases. CDR3 length: 15 residues. CDR1 and CDR2 from the germline V gene are MNHEY and SVGAGI. J lost 6 bases, V lost 5 bases, and 5 bases had no gene match.

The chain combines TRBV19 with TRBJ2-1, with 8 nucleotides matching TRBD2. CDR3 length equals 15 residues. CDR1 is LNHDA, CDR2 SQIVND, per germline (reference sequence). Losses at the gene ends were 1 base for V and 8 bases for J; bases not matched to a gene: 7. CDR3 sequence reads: CASSIGAGVVDEQFF. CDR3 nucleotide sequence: TGTGCCAGTAGTATAGGAGCGGGAGTGGTCGATGAGCAGTTCTTC.

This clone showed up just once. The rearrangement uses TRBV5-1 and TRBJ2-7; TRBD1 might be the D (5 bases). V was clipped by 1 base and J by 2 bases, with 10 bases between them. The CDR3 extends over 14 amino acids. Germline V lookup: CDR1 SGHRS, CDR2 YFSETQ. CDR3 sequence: CASSLYPGTYEQYF. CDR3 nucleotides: TGCGCCAGCAGCTTGTACCCAGGGACCTACGAGCAGTACTTC.

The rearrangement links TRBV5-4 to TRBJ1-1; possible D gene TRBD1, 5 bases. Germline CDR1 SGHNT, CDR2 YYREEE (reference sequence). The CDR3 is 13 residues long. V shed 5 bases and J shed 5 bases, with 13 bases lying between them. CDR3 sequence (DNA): TGTGCCAGCAGTTCGCAGGGATGGACTGAAGCTTTCTTT. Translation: CASSSQGWTEAFF.

Here the CDR3 DNA reads TGTGCCAGCAGTTACTCGAACGCCCTAAGTGACAATGAGCAGTTCTTC. Encoded protein: CASSYSNALSDNEQFF. This chain connects TRBV6-5 to TRBJ2-1; no definite D call. The V gene lost 0 bases and the J gene lost 5 bases, with 14 bases spanning the gap. The V gene's germline CDR1 is MNHEY and CDR2 SVGAGI. The CDR3 length is 16 residues.

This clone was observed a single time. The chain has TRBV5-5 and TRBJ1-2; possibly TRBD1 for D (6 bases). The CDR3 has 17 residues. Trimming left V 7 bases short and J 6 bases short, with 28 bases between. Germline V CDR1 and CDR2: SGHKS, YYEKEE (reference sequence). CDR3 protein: CASALEQGAESVDGYTF. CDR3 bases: TGTGCCAGCGCCTTGGAACAGGGTGCAGAGTCGGTTGATGGCTACACCTTC.

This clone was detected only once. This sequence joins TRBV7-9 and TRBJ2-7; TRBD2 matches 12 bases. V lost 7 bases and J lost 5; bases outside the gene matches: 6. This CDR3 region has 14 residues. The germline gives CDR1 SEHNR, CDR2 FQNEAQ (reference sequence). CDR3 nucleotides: TGTGCCAGCAAGACTAGCGGGAGAGGGAACGAGCAGTACTTC. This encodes CASKTSGRGNEQYF.

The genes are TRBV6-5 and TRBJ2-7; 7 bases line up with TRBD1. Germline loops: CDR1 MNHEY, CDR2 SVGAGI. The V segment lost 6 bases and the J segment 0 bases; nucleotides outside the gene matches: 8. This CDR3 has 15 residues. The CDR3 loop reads CASRRTPGGSYEQYF. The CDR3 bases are TGTGCCAGCAGACGCACCCCAGGGGGCTCCTACGAGCAGTACTTC.

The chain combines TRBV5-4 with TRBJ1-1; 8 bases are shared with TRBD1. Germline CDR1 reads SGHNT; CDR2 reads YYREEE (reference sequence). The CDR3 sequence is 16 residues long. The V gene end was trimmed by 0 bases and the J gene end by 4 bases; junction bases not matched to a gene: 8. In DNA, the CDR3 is TGTGCCAGCAGCTTGGGGGCAGGGGGCGTGGGCACTGAAGCTTTCTTT. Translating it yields CASSLGAGGVGTEAFF. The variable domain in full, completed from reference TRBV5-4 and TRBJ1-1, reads ETGVTQSPTHLIKTRGQQVTLRCSSQSGHNTVSWYQQALGQGPQFIFQYYREEENGRGNFPPRFSGLQFPNYSSELNVNALELDDSALYLCASSLGAGGVGTEAFFGQGTRLTVV.

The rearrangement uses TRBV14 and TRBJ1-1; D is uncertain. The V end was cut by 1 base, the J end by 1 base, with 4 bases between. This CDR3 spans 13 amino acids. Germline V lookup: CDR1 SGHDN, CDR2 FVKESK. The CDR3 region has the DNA TGTGCCAGCAGCCAAGTCCGGAACACTGAAGCTTTCTTT. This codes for CASSQVRNTEAFF.

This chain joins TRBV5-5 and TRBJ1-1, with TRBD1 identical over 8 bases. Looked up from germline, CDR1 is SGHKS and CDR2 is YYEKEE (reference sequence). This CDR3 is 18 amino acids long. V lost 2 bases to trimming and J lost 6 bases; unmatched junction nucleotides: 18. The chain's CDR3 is CASSFKGGSQLQGAEAFF. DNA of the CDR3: TGTGCCAGCAGCTTTAAAGGAGGTAGCCAGTTACAGGGGGCTGAAGCTTTCTTT.

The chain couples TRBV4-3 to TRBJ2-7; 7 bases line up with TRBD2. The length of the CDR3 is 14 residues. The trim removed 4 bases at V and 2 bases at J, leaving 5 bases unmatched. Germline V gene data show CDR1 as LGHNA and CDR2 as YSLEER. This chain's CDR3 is CASSPGRGAYEQYF. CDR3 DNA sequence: TGCGCCAGCAGCCCAGGCCGGGGGGCCTACGAGCAGTACTTC.

The CDR3, as DNA: TGTGCCAGCAGCCCCCCGACAGGGGAGGCTTTCTTT. Residues: CASSPPTGEAFF. The V gene is TRBV3-1 (or the pseudogene TRBV3-2), the J gene TRBJ1-1; 8 nucleotides match TRBD1. The CDR3 covers 12 residues. V shed 4 bases, J shed 11 bases, and the junction held 6 bases outside the gene matches. The germline CDR1 and CDR2 sequences are LGHDT and YNNKEL (reference sequence).

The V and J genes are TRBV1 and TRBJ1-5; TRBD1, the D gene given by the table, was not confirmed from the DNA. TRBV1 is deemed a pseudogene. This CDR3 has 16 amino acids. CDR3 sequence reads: CTSSQLARVSNQPQHF. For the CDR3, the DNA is TGCACCAGCAGCCAATTGGCCAGGGTTAGCAATCAGCCCCAGCATTTT.

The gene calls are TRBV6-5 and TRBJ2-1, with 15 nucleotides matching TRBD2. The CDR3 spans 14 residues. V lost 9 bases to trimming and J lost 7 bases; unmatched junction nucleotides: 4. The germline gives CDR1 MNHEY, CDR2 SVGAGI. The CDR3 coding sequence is TGTGCCAGTTCCGGGACTAGCGGGAGGAATGAGCAGTTCTTC. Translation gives CASSGTSGRNEQFF.

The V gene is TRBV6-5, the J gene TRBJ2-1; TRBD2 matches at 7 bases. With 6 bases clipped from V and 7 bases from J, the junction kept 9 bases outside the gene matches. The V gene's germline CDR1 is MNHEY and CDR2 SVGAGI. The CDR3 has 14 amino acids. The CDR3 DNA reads TGTGCCAGCAGGGGCGGGAGTCTTGCGAATGAGCAGTTCTTC. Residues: CASRGGSLANEQFF.

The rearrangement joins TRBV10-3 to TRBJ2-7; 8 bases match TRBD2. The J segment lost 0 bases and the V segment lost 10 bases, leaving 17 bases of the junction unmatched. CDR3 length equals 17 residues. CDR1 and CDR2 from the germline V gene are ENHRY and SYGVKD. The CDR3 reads CATRGGGTRGPSYEQYF. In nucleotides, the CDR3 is TGTGCCACCCGGGGCGGAGGGACTAGAGGTCCCTCCTACGAGCAGTACTTC.

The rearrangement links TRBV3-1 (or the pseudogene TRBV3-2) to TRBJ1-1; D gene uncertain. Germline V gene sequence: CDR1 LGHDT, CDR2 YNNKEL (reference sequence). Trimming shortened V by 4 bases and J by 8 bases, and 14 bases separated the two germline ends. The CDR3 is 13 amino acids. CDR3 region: CASSLREGSEAFF. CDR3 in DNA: TGTGCCAGCAGCCTTAGGGAGGGATCGGAAGCTTTCTTT.